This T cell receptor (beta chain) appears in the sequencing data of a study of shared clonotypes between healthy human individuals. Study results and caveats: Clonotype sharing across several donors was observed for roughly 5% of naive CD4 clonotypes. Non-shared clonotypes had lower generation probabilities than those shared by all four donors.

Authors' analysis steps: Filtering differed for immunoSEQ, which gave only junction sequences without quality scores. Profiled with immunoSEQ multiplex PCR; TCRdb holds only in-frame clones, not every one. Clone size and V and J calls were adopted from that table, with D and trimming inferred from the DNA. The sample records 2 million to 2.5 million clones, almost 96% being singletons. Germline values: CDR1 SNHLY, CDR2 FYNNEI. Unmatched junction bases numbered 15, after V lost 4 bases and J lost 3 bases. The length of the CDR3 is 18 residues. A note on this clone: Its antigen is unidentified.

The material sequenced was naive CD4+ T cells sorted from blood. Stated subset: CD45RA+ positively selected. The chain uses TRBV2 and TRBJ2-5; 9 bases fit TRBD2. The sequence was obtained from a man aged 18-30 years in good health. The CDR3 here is CASSGRALRAGGKETQYF. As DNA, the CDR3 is TGTGCCAGCAGTGGGAGGGCTCTGAGAGCGGGGGGAAAAGAGACCCAGTACTTC.